This entry describes one T cell receptor (beta chain). This entry belongs to a study of blood T cell repertoires in COVID-19. Study-level background: T cells, B-cell-depleted T cells, or PBMCs supplied cDNA or gDNA.

Profiling relied on immunoSEQ multiplex PCR, and the TCRdb table lists in-frame clones only, not all of them. This table has hundreds of thousands of clones, about 87% appearing once. Participants came from around 25 US areas, aged about 18 to 89 years. Clinical history as reported by participants underpinned cohort assignment. Two consecutive negative NP/OP PCR tests, clearance, or resolved symptoms defined Cohort 3 recovery. CDR1 SGHTA and CDR2 FQGNSA come from the germline V gene. Trimming cost V 4 bases and J 1 base; bases outside gene matches: 2. The CDR3 is 15 amino acids. This sequence joins TRBV7-2 and TRBJ1-4; 8 nucleotides align to TRBD1. Sample: PBMCs or T cells enriched from blood (not recorded which). This TCR was recovered from a young woman who had recovered from COVID-19. CDR3 amino acids: CASSSDRGTNEKLFF. As DNA, the CDR3 is TGTGCCAGCAGCTCTGACAGGGGAACTAATGAAAAACTGTTTTTT.